This T cell receptor (beta chain) came from a study of CD8+ T cells in alopecia areata. The overall study: Tofacitinib therapy lasting 6 to 18 months was followed by 6 months off drug.

Study-wide points: Scalp repertoires also include resident alphabeta T cells from normal skin.

As to this clone: No antigen is known for it.

Following RNA extraction, reverse transcription yielded cDNA that acted as the sequencing template. The table came from immunoSEQ multiplex PCR; TCRdb's copy has only in-frame clones and leaves some out. The sample lists roughly 130,000 clones; roughly 54% were seen once. Germline assignment: CDR1 KGHSH and CDR2 LQKENI. This CDR3 comprises 13 residues. Trimming stripped 2 bases from V and 6 bases from J, with 11 bases between. This chain joins TRBV18 and TRBJ2-7, with a tentative D call TRBD2 (6 bases). The sample here was CD4+ T cells sorted from blood, taken at week 0. This TCR came from a human donor with alopecia areata. The CDR3 coding sequence is TGTGCCAGCTCACCAAGCCTGGGGGGCGAGCAGTACTTC. Amino acid sequence: CASSPSLGGEQYF. Together with reference TRBV18 and TRBJ2-7, the CDR3 gives the full variable domain: NAGVMQNPRHLVRRRGQEARLRCSPMKGHSHVYWYRQLPEEGLKFMVYLQKENIIDESGMPKERFSAEFPKEGPSILRIQQVVRGDSAAYFCASSPSLGGEQYFGPGTRLTVT.